Presented here are 17 T cell receptor beta chains from one specimen sequenced in a study of Graves' ophthalmopathy and Graves' hyperthyroidism. The sequenced template was RNA, covering the TCR beta CDR3 region. After a first-round RT-PCR with HTBI primers, a second-round multiplex PCR was run. In TCRdb, the multiplex PCR reads were re-called with MiXCR into one record per CDR3 protein. Here the sample spans hundreds of thousands of distinct CDR3 sequences, under 50% being singletons. Sequenced material: peripheral blood. Every receptor here comes from an adult man with Graves' ophthalmopathy.

The table lists this clonotype with a few counts. The chain combines TRBV25-1 with TRBJ2-1, with D possibly TRBD2 on 5 matching bases. V was clipped by 3 bases and J by 9 bases, with 9 bases between them. The germline CDR1 and CDR2 sequences are MGHDK and SYGVNS. The CDR3 loop spans 12 amino acids. This CDR3 reads CASSEVRGEQFF. In nucleotides, the CDR3 is TGTGCCAGCAGTGAGGTCCGGGGTGAGCAGTTCTTC.

There are a few counts of this clonotype. The chain is built from TRBV3-1 and TRBJ1-2; D is perhaps TRBD1 (5 bases). Deletions cut 1 base from V and 5 bases from J, with 11 bases between. This CDR3 has 14 amino acids. Germline loops: CDR1 LGHDT, CDR2 YNNKEL (reference sequence). CDR3 sequence (DNA): TGTGCCAGCAGCCAAGCTGGGGCGGAGTATGGCTACACCTTC. Encoded protein: CASSQAGAEYGYTF.

This clonotype was recorded at least ten times. V and J are TRBV2 and TRBJ1-6, with a tentative D call TRBD1 (5 bases). The CDR3 loop spans 17 amino acids. CDR1 SNHLY and CDR2 FYNNEI come from the germline V gene. Trimming left V 2 bases short and J 1 base short, with 12 bases between. This CDR3 reads CASSEMQGASYNSPLHF. The DNA of the CDR3 is TGTGCCAGCAGTGAAATGCAGGGTGCATCCTATAATTCACCCCTCCACTTT.

The chain joins TRBV25-1 to TRBJ2-7; 7 bases line up with TRBD2. Germline V gene sequence: CDR1 MGHDK, CDR2 SYGVNS. CDR3 length: 15 residues. The CDR3 protein is CARDHGGVTGYEQYF. Written as DNA, the CDR3 is TGTGCTAGAGATCATGGGGGGGTCACAGGCTACGAGCAGTACTTC.

This clonotype has just one count. The chain employs TRBV10-3 and TRBJ2-7; D ambiguous. This CDR3 contains 12 residues. Germline lookup yields CDR1 ENHRY and CDR2 SYGVKD. V lost 2 bases and J 3 bases, leaving 5 bases between the germline ends. The CDR3 sequence is CAISEADYEQYF. CDR3 coding DNA: TGTGCCATCAGTGAGGCAGACTACGAGCAGTACTTC.

This clonotype was picked up a small number of times. A much larger clone differs from this one at a single base, so this may be a read error. This rearrangement joins TRBV3-1 to TRBJ1-2, with D maybe TRBD1 (6 bases). V lost 3 bases to trimming and J lost 5 bases, with 10 bases between them. The V gene's germline CDR1 is LGHDT and CDR2 YNNKEL (reference sequence). The CDR3 is 13 residues long. CDR3 residues: CASSHRDKYGYTF. CDR3 DNA sequence: TGTGCCAGCAGCCACCGGGACAAATATGGCTACACCTTC. Full variable domain (remainder filled in from reference TRBV3-1 and TRBJ1-2): DTAVSQTPKYLVTQMGNDKSIKCEQNLGHDTMYWYKQDSKKFLKIMFSYNNKELIINETVPNRFSPKSPDKAHLNLHINSLELGDSAVYFCASSHRDKYGYTFGSGTRLTVV.

This clonotype was counted ten times or more. The gene calls are TRBV25-1 and TRBJ2-5; TRBD1 agrees at 7 bases. The CDR3 has 15 residues. V lost 2 bases, J lost 7 bases, and 10 bases stayed unmatched. Looked up from germline, CDR1 is MGHDK and CDR2 is SYGVNS. The CDR3 here is CASSEETGSKGTQYF. In DNA, the CDR3 is TGTGCCAGCAGTGAAGAGACAGGGAGCAAGGGGACCCAGTACTTC.

The chain employs TRBV24-1 and TRBJ2-2; unclear D gene. Germline V gene data show CDR1 as KGHDR and CDR2 as SFDVKD. The V and J ends lost 2 bases and 3 bases respectively, with 6 bases between them. The CDR3 has 14 amino acids. CDR3 sequence reads: CATSDSRDTGELFF. The DNA for the CDR3 is TGTGCCACCAGTGATTCCCGGGACACCGGGGAGCTGTTTTTT.

This clonotype was picked up many times. This chain uses TRBV7-9 with TRBJ1-1, with D possibly TRBD1 on 6 matching bases. Germline V gives CDR1 SEHNR, CDR2 FQNEAQ (reference sequence). CDR3 length equals 13 residues. Trimming removed 3 bases from V and 6 bases from J, with 11 bases in between. The CDR3 spells CASSLLGGAEAFF. In DNA, the CDR3 is TGTGCCAGCAGCTTGCTAGGGGGTGCTGAAGCTTTCTTT. Combining the CDR3 with reference TRBV7-9 and TRBJ1-1 gives the whole variable domain DTGVSQNPRHKITKRGQNVTFRCDPISEHNRLYWYRQTLGQGPEFLTYFQNEAQLEKSRLLSDRFSAERPKGSFSTLEIQRTEQGDSAMYLCASSLLGGAEAFFGQGTRLTVV.

The chain links TRBV10-3 to TRBJ1-1; D is uncertain. The CDR3 contains 14 residues. Trimming removed 5 bases from V and 1 base from J, with 11 bases in between. Looked up from germline, CDR1 is ENHRY and CDR2 is SYGVKD. The CDR3 DNA reads TGTGCCATCAGTCCCGGGCAGGCGAACACTGAAGCTTTCTTT. This encodes CAISPGQANTEAFF.

This clonotype has a handful of counts. The chain is built from TRBV6-5 and TRBJ2-5; D ambiguous. This CDR3 is built from 12 residues. From germline, CDR1 is MNHEY and CDR2 SVGAGI. V gave up 0 bases and J gave up 3 bases, with 2 bases separating them. As DNA, the CDR3 is TGTGCCAGCAGTTACTCGAAAGAGACCCAGTACTTC. It encodes CASSYSKETQYF.

This clonotype was found many times. V is TRBV24-1 and J is TRBJ2-6; either TRBD1 or TRBD2 may supply D (5 bases each). This CDR3 has 16 amino acids. CDR1 and CDR2 from the germline V gene are KGHDR and SFDVKD. V was pared by 9 bases and J by 3 bases, with 17 bases between. The CDR3 spells CATGAGSPGGANVLTF. The CDR3 nucleotides read TGTGCCACCGGGGCGGGCTCCCCGGGTGGGGCCAACGTCCTGACTTTC.

This clonotype has ten or more counts. This rearrangement joins TRBV9 to TRBJ1-1; D perhaps matches TRBD1 (6 bases). The CDR3 covers 17 residues. Between the trimmed V and J ends, which lost 0 bases and 0 bases, there was a span of 15 bases. The V gene's germline CDR1 is SGDLS and CDR2 YYNGEE. In nucleotides, the CDR3 is TGTGCCAGCAGCGTAGTGGGCAGGGGAACCATGAACACTGAAGCTTTCTTT. It codes for CASSVVGRGTMNTEAFF.

The chain employs TRBV7-2 and TRBJ2-2, with D perhaps TRBD1 (6 bases). Trimming pared 6 bases from V and 1 base from J, leaving 15 bases between. This CDR3 has 16 residues. CDR1 and CDR2 from the germline V gene are SGHTA and FQGNSA. CDR3 sequence: CASRVVSRGNTGELFF. DNA of the CDR3: TGTGCCAGCAGGGTTGTCAGCAGGGGGAACACCGGGGAGCTGTTTTTT.

Notes on this clonotype: This may be a read error, as it is one base from a much larger clone. The chain carries TRBV4-1 and TRBJ2-7; 9 nucleotides align to TRBD1. CDR3 length: 15 amino acids. CDR1 is MGHRA and CDR2 is YSYEKL in the germline V gene. CDR3 amino acids: CASSHERDRVYEQYF. The CDR3 region has the DNA TGTGCCAGCAGCCACGAACGGGACAGGGTCTACGAGCAGTACTTC.

For this clonotype: A read error is possible here, since a much larger clone lies one base away. The gene calls are TRBV7-9 and TRBJ1-1; D might be TRBD1 (6 bases). Germline CDR1 is SEHNR and CDR2 is FQNEAQ (reference sequence). Trimming shortened V by 5 bases and J by 4 bases, and 14 bases separated the two germline ends. This CDR3 has 14 residues. The CDR3 bases are TGTGCCAGCAGCCCCGGACAGATTGTCACTGAAGCTTTCTTT. As protein: CASSPGQIVTEAFF.

The chain employs TRBV12-3 or TRBV12-4 and TRBJ1-1; 7 bases are a match to TRBD1. With V trimmed by 5 bases and J by 6 bases, 3 bases remained unmatched. The CDR3 is 12 amino acids. CDR3 sequence (DNA): TGTGCCAGCAGTCAGGGGGGAGCTGAAGCTTTCTTT. Residues: CASSQGGAEAFF.